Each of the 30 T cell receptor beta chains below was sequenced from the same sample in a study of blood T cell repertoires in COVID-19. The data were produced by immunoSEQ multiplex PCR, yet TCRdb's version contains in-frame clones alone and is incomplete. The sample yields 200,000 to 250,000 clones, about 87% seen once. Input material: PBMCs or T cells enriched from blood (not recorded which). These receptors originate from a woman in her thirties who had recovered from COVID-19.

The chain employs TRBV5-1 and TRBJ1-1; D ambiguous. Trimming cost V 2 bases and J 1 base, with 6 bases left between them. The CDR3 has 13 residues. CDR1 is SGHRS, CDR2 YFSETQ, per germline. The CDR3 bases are TGCGCCAGCAGCTTAGCTCAGAACACTGAAGCTTTCTTT. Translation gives CASSLAQNTEAFF.

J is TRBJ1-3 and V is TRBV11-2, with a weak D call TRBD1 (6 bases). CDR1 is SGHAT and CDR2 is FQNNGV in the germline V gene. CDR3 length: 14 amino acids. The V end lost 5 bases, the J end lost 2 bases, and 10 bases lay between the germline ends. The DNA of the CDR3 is TGTGCCAGCAGCCTACAGGGTGCTGGAAACACCATATATTTT. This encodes CASSLQGAGNTIYF.

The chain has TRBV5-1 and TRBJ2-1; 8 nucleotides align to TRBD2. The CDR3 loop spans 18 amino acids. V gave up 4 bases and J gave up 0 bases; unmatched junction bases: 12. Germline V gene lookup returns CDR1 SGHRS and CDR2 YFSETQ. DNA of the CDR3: TGCGCCAGCAGCCTCGGGACTAGTTGGTCAAGCTCCTACAATGAGCAGTTCTTC. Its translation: CASSLGTSWSSSYNEQFF.

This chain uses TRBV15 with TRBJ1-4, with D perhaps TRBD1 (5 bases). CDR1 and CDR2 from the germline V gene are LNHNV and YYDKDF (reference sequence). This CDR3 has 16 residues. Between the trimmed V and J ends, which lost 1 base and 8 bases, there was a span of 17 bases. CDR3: CATSRGDQAGGEKLFF. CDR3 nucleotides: TGTGCCACCAGCAGAGGGGATCAGGCCGGGGGAGAAAAACTGTTTTTT.

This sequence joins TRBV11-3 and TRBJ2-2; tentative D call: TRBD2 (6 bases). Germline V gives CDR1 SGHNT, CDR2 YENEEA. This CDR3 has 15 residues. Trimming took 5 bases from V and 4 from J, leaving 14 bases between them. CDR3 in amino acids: CASSRRRGGTGELFF. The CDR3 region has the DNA TGTGCCAGCAGCCGAAGGCGGGGTGGCACCGGGGAGCTGTTTTTT.

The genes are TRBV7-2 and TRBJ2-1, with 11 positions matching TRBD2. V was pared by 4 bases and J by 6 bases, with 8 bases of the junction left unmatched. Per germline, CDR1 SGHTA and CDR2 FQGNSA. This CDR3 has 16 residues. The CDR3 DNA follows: TGTGCCAGCAGCTCCAGTAGCGGGGGGGCCCGCAATGAGCAGTTCTTC. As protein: CASSSSSGGARNEQFF. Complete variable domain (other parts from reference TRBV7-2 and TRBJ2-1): GAGVSQSPSNKVTEKGKDVELRCDPISGHTALYWYRQSLGQGLEFLIYFQGNSAPDKSGLPSDRFSAERTGGSVSTLTIQRTQQEDSAVYLCASSSSSGGARNEQFFGPGTRLTVL.

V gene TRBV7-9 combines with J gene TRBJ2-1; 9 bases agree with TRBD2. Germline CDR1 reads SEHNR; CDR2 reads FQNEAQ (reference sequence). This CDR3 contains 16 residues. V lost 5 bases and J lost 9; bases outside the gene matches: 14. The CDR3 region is CASSPPPRLAGSEQFF. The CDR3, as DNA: TGTGCCAGCAGCCCACCTCCCAGGCTAGCGGGGAGTGAGCAGTTCTTC.

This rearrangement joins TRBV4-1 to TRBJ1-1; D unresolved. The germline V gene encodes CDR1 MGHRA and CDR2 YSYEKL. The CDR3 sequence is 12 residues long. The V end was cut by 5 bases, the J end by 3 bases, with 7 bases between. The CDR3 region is CASSTPDTEAFF. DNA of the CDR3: TGCGCCAGCAGCACGCCGGACACTGAAGCTTTCTTT.

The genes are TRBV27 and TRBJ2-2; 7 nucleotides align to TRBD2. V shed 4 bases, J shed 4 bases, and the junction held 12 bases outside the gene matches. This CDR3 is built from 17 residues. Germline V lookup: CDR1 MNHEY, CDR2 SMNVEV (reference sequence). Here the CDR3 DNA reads TGTGCCAGCAGTTCGTCCTCGACTAGCTCGGGCACCGGGGAGCTGTTTTTT. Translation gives CASSSSSTSSGTGELFF.

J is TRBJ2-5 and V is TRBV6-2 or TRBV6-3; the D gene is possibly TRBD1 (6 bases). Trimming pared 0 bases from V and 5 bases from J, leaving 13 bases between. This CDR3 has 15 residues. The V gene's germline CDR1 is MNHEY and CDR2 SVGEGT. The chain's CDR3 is CASSYSLGASETQYF. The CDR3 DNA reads TGTGCCAGCAGTTACTCGCTGGGGGCCAGTGAGACCCAGTACTTC.

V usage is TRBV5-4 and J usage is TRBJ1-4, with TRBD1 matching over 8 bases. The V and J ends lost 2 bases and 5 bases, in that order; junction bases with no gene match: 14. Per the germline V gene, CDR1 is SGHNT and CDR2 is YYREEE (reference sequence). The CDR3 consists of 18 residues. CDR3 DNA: TGTGCCAGCAGCTTATTGCCCCTCCGACAGGGGCGAAATGAAAAACTGTTTTTT. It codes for CASSLLPLRQGRNEKLFF.

The CDR3 loop is CASSLVRGVTNSGANVLTF. CDR3 nucleotides: TGTGCCAGCAGCTTAGTTCGGGGGGTGACAAACTCTGGGGCCAACGTCCTGACTTTC. The V and J genes are TRBV7-9 and TRBJ2-6; 7 nucleotides align to TRBD2. The germline V gene has CDR1 SEHNR and CDR2 FQNEAQ (reference sequence). V lost 1 base to trimming and J lost 0 bases; unmatched junction nucleotides: 9. The CDR3 is 19 amino acids.

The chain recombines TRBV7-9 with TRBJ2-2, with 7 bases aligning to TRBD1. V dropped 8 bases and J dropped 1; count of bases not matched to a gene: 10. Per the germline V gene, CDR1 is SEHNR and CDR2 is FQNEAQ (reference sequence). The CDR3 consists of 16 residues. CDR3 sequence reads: CASLPETGWNTGELFF. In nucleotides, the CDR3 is TGTGCCAGCCTCCCCGAGACAGGGTGGAACACCGGGGAGCTGTTTTTT. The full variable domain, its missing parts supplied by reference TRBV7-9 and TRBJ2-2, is DTGVSQNPRHKITKRGQNVTFRCDPISEHNRLYWYRQTLGQGPEFLTYFQNEAQLEKSRLLSDRFSAERPKGSFSTLEIQRTEQGDSAMYLCASLPETGWNTGELFFGEGSRLTVL.

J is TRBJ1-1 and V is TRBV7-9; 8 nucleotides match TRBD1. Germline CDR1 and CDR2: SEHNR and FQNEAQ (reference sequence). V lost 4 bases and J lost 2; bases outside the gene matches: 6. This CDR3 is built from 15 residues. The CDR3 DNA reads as TGTGCCAGCAGCTCCGACAGGGGCATCAACACTGAAGCTTTCTTT. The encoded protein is CASSSDRGINTEAFF.

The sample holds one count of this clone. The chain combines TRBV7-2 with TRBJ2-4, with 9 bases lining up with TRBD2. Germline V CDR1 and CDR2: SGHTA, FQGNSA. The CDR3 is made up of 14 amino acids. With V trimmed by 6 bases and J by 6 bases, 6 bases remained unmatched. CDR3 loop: CASRIAGEGNIQYF. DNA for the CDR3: TGTGCCAGCAGAATAGCGGGGGAGGGAAACATTCAGTACTTC.

CDR3 region: CASSQDPPRGTYNSPLHF. In DNA, the CDR3 is TGCGCCAGCAGCCAAGATCCTCCTCGAGGGACATATAATTCACCCCTCCACTTT. The chain links TRBV4-3 to TRBJ1-6, with a weak D call TRBD1 (6 bases). V was trimmed by 0 bases and J by 4 bases, leaving 16 bases between them. The CDR3 contains 18 residues. Germline V gene lookup returns CDR1 LGHNA and CDR2 YSLEER.

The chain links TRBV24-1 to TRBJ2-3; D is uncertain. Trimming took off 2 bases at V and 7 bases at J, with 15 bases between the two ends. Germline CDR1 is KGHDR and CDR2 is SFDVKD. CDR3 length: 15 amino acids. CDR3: CATSDSTKTGNTQYF. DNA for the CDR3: TGTGCCACCAGTGATTCAACCAAGACTGGAAATACGCAGTATTTT.

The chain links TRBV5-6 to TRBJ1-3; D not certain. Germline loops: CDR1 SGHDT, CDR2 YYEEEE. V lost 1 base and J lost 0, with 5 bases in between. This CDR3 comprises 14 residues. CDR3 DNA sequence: TGTGCCAGCAGCTTGTCCTACTCTGGAAACACCATATATTTT. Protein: CASSLSYSGNTIYF.

The CDR3 loop reads CASSIGDGGANEQFF. The CDR3 DNA reads TGTGCCAGTAGTATAGGGGACGGGGGGGCAAATGAGCAGTTCTTC. The chain is built from TRBV19 and TRBJ2-1, with 8 nucleotides matching TRBD2. Germline lookup yields CDR1 LNHDA and CDR2 SQIVND (reference sequence). The CDR3 has 15 amino acids. V lost 1 base to trimming and J lost 7 bases; unmatched junction nucleotides: 6.

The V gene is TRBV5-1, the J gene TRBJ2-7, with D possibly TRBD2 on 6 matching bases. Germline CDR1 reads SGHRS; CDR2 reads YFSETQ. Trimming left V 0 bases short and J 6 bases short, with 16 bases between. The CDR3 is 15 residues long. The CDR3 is CASSLEGRRLSEQYF. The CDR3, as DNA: TGCGCCAGCAGCTTGGAGGGGAGGAGGCTCTCCGAGCAGTACTTC.

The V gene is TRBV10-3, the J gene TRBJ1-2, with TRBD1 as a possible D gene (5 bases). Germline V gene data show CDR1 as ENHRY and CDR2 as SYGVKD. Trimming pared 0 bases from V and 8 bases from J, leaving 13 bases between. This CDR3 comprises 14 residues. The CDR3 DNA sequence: TGTGCCATCAGTGAGTCGGAGGGGCGCAGGGGCTACACCTTC. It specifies CAISESEGRRGYTF.

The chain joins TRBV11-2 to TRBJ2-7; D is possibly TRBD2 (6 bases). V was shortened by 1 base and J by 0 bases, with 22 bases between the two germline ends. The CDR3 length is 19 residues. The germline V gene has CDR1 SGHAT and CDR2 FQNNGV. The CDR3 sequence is CASSLVSGFGRTISYEQYF. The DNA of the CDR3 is TGTGCCAGCAGCTTAGTGTCGGGTTTTGGCAGGACTATCTCCTACGAGCAGTACTTC.

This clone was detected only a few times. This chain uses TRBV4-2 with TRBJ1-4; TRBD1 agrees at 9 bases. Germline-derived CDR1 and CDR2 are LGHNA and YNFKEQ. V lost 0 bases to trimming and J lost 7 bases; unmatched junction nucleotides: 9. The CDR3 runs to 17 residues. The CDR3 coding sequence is TGTGCCAGCAGCCAAGATGGGGGGACAGGGATTCTTGAAAAACTGTTTTTT. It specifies CASSQDGGTGILEKLFF.

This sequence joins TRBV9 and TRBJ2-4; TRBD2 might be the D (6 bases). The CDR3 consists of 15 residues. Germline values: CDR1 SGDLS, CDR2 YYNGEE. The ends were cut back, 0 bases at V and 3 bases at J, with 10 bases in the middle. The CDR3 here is CASSVDGSGKNIQYF. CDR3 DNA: TGTGCCAGCAGCGTAGACGGTAGCGGCAAAAACATTCAGTACTTC.

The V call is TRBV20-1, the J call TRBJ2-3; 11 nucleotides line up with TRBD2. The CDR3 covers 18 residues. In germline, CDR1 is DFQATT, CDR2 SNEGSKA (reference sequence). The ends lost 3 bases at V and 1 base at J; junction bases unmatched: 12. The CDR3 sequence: CSASGRTSGFQRTDTQYF. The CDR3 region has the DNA TGCAGTGCTAGTGGGCGGACTAGCGGGTTCCAGCGCACAGATACGCAGTATTTT.

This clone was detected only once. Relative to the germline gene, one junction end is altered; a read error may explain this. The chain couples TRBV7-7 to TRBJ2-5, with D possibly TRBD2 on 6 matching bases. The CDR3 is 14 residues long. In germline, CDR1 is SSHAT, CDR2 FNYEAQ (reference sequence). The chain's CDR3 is CASSPDRGQETQYF. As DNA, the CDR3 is TGTGCTAGCAGCCCTGACCGGGGGCAAGAGACCCAGTACTTC.

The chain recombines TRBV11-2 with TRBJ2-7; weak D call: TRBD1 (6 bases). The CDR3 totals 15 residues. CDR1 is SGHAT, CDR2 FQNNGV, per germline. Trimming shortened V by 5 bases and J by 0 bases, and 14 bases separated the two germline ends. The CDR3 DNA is TGTGCCAGCAGCCTAAGGGGGTCAAGCTCCTACGAGCAGTACTTC. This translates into CASSLRGSSSYEQYF. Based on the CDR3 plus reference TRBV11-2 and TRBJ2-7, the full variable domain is EAGVAQSPRYKIIEKRQSVAFWCNPISGHATLYWYQQILGQGPKLLIQFQNNGVVDDSQLPKDRFSAERLKGVDSTLKIQPAKLEDSAVYLCASSLRGSSSYEQYFGPGTRLTVT.

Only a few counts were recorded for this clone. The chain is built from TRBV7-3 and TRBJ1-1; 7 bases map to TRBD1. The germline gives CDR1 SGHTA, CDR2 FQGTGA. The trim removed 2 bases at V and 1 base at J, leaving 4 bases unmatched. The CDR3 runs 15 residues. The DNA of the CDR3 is TGTGCCAGCAGCTTATCAGGGGGTGGGAACACTGAAGCTTTCTTT. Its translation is CASSLSGGGNTEAFF.

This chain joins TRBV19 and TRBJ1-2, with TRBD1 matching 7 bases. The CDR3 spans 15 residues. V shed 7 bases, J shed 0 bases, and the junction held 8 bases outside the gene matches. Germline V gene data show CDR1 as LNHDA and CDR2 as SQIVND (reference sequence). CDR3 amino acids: CASTFARGTNYGYTF. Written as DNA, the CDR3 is TGTGCCAGTACATTTGCCAGGGGGACTAACTATGGCTACACCTTC. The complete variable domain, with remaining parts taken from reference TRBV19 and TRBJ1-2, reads DGGITQSPKYLFRKEGQNVTLSCEQNLNHDAMYWYRQDPGQGLRLIYYSQIVNDFQKGDIAEGYSVSREKKESFPLTVTSAQKNPTAFYLCASTFARGTNYGYTFGSGTRLTVV.

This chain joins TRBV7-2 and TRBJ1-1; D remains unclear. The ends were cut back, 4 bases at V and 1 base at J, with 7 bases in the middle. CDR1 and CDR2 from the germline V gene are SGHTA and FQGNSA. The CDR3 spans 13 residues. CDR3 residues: CASSSSRNTEAFF. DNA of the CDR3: TGTGCCAGCAGCTCAAGTAGGAACACTGAAGCTTTCTTT. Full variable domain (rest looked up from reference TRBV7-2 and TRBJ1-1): GAGVSQSPSNKVTEKGKDVELRCDPISGHTALYWYRQSLGQGLEFLIYFQGNSAPDKSGLPSDRFSAERTGGSVSTLTIQRTQQEDSAVYLCASSSSRNTEAFFGQGTRLTVV.